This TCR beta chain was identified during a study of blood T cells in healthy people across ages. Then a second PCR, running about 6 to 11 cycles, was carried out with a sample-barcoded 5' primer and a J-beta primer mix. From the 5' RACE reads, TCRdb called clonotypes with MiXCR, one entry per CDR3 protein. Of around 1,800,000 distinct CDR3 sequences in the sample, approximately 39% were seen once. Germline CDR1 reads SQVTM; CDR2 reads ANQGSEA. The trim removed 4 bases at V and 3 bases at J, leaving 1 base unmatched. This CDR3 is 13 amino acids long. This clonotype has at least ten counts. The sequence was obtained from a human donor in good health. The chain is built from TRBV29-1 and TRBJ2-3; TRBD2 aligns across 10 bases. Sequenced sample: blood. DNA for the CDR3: TGCAGCGTTGCGGGACTAGCGACAGATACGCAGTATTTT. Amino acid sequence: CSVAGLATDTQYF.